This T cell receptor beta chain was sequenced during a study of STAT5B mutations in CD4+ large granular lymphocyte leukemia. Points from the study as a whole: CD4-sorted patient repertoires seemed more clonal than healthy CD4+ repertoires. No patients shared main leukemic clonotypes, though roughly 23% appeared at low frequency elsewhere.

Remarks on this clone: The antigen remains undetermined.

Sequencing was at survey level. Study processing details: Lowest detectable productive clonotype frequency was 2.59 x 10-5. Some clones are missing from TCRdb's copy, which holds only in-frame ones; the method was immunoSEQ multiplex PCR. The D gene and trimming were derived from the DNA, and the V and J assignments and clone size from that table. The table lists some 28,000 clones, over 60% of them singletons. The sample comprised CD4+ T cells from blood buffy coats. The receptor was derived from a human donor in good health.

The CDR3, as DNA: TGCGCCAGCAGCTGGCCAACTACATCTAGCACAGATACGCAGTATTTT. It is translated as CASSWPTTSSTDTQYF. The chain has TRBV5-1 and TRBJ2-3; the D is unclear. V was trimmed by 3 bases and J by 0 bases, leaving 14 bases between them. Germline CDR1 and CDR2: SGHRS and YFSETQ. This CDR3 comprises 16 residues.